What follows describes a single T cell receptor beta chain. The antigen remains unidentified. These data come from a study of vaccination effects on CD4 cells after COVID-19. Sequencing was performed with immunoSEQ multiplex PCR; in TCRdb, only in-frame clones are kept and a portion is missing. The sample includes more than 60,000 clones, approximately 78% of them seen just once. The germline CDR1 and CDR2 sequences are PRHDT and FYEKMQ (reference sequence). This CDR3 region has 14 residues. The junction had 8 bases not matched to a gene; V was cut back by 6 bases and J by 4 bases. CD4+ T cell isolation took place after approximately ten days of culture.

The source of this sequence is a human donor who had a prior SARS-CoV-2 infection. The rearrangement joins TRBV13 to TRBJ2-7, with 8 positions matching TRBD2. The material sequenced was CD4+ T cells from PBMCs cultured without peptide, taken before COVID-19 vaccination. Here the CDR3 DNA reads TGTGCCAGCAGACGAGCGGGAGATCGATACGAGCAGTACTTC. This translates into CASRRAGDRYEQYF.